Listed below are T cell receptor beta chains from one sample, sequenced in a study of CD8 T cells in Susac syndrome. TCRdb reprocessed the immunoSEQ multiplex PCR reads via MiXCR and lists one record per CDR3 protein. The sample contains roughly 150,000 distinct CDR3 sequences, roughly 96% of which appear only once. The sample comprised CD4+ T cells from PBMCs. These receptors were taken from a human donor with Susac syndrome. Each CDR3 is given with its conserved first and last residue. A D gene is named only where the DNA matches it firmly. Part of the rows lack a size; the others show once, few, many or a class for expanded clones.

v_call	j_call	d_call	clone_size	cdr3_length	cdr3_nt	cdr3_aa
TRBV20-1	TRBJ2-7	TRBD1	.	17	TGCAGTGCTAGAGCTGCCGTCCCGGGACAGAGAACCTACGAGCAGTACTTC	CSARAAVPGQRTYEQYF
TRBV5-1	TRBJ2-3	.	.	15	TGCGCCAGCAGCACGCCGGGACCGACCACAGATACGCAGTATTTT	CASSTPGPTTDTQYF
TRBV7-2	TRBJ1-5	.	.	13	TGTGCCAGCAGCTGGGATAGCAATCAGCCCCAGCATTTT	CASSWDSNQPQHF
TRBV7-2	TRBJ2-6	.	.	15	TGTGCCAGCAGCCCACCCAACTCCGGGGCCAACGTCCTGACTTTC	CASSPPNSGANVLTF
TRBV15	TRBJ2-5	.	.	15	TGTGCCACCAGCCCCCGCGGTAGCGGTCAAGAGACCCAGTACTTC	CATSPRGSGQETQYF
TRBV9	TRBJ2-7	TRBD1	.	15	TGTGCCAGCAGCGGAACCGGGACAGGGGCCTACGAGCAGTACTTC	CASSGTGTGAYEQYF
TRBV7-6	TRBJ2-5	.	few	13	TGTGCCAGCAGTTTAGCTCTCCAAGAGACCCAGTACTTC	CASSLALQETQYF
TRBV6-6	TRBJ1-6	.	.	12	TGTGCCAGCAGACCACTCAATTCACCCCTCCACTTT	CASRPLNSPLHF
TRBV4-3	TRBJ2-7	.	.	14	TGCGCCAGCAGCCAAGAGGTGGAGGGGACAGAGCAGTACTTC	CASSQEVEGTEQYF
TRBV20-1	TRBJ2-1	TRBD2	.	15	TGCAGTGCTAGCGGACTAGCGGGGATGTGGAATGAGCAGTTCTTC	CSASGLAGMWNEQFF
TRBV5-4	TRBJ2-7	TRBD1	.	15	TGTGCCAGCAGCGGGATAAGACAGGGGGCGGACGAGCAGTACTTC	CASSGIRQGADEQYF
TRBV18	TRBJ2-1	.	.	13	TGTGCCAGCTCACCACAACGGGGACGGGAGCAGTTCTTC	CASSPQRGREQFF
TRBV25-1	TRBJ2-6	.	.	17	TGTGCCAGCAGTGAATATTCAGTCCCCGGGGGGGCCAACGTCCTGACTTTC	CASSEYSVPGGANVLTF
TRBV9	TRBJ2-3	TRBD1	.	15	TGTGCCAGCAGCTCTTTGGGACAGGACACAGATACGCAGTATTTT	CASSSLGQDTDTQYF
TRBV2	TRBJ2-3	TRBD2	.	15	TGTGCCAGCAGCCGTAGCGGGATAAGCACAGATACGCAGTATTTT	CASSRSGISTDTQYF
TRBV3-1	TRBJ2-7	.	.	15	TGTGCCAGCAGCCAAGTGGAGACAGAAATCTACGAGCAGTACTTC	CASSQVETEIYEQYF
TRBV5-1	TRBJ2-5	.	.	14	TGCGCCAGCAGCTTGGTGGGGTTCCAAGAGACCCAGTACTTC	CASSLVGFQETQYF
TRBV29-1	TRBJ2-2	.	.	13	TGCAGCGTTGGAGTGGGGGCCGGGAGGGAGCTGTTTTTT	CSVGVGAGRELFF
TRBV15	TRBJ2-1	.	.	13	TGTGCCACCAGCAGAGATCGAGTTGTCGAGCAGTTCTTC	CATSRDRVVEQFF
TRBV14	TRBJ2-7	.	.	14	TGTGCCAGCAGCCACCGCACAGGGTGGGGGGAGCAGTACTTC	CASSHRTGWGEQYF
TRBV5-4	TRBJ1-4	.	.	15	TGTGCCAGCAGCTTGGGAGCGCGTTCGGGTGAAAAACTGTTTTTT	CASSLGARSGEKLFF
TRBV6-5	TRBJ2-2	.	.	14	TGTGCCACAAAAGCGCAGGGGAACACCGGGGAGCTGTTTTTT	CATKAQGNTGELFF
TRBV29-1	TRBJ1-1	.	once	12	TGCAGCGTCGGACGATGGAACACTGAAGCTTTCTTT	CSVGRWNTEAFF
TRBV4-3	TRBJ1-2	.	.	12	TGCGCCAGCAGCCTGGGCCCCTATGGCTACACCTTC	CASSLGPYGYTF